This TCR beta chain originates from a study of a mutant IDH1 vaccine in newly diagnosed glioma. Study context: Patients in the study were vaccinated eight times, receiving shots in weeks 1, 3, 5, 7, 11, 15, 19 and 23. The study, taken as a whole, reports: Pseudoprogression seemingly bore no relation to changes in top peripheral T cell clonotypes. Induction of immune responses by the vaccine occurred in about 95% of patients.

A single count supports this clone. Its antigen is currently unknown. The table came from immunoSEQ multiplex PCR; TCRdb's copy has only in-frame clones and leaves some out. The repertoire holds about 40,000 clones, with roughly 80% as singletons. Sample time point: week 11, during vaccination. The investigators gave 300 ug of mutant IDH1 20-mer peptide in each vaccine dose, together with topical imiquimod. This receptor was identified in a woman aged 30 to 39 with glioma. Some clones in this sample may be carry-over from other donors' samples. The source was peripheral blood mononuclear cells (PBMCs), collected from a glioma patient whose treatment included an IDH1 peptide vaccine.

CDR3 sequence reads: CASSYSAGDSNQPQHF. CDR3 DNA sequence: TGTGCCAGCAGTTACTCGGCGGGAGATAGCAATCAGCCCCAGCATTTT. V is TRBV6-6 and J is TRBJ1-5; D unresolved. Trimming removed 0 bases from V and 0 bases from J, with 9 bases in between. This CDR3 has 16 residues. CDR1 is MNHNY, CDR2 SVGAGI, per germline (reference sequence).